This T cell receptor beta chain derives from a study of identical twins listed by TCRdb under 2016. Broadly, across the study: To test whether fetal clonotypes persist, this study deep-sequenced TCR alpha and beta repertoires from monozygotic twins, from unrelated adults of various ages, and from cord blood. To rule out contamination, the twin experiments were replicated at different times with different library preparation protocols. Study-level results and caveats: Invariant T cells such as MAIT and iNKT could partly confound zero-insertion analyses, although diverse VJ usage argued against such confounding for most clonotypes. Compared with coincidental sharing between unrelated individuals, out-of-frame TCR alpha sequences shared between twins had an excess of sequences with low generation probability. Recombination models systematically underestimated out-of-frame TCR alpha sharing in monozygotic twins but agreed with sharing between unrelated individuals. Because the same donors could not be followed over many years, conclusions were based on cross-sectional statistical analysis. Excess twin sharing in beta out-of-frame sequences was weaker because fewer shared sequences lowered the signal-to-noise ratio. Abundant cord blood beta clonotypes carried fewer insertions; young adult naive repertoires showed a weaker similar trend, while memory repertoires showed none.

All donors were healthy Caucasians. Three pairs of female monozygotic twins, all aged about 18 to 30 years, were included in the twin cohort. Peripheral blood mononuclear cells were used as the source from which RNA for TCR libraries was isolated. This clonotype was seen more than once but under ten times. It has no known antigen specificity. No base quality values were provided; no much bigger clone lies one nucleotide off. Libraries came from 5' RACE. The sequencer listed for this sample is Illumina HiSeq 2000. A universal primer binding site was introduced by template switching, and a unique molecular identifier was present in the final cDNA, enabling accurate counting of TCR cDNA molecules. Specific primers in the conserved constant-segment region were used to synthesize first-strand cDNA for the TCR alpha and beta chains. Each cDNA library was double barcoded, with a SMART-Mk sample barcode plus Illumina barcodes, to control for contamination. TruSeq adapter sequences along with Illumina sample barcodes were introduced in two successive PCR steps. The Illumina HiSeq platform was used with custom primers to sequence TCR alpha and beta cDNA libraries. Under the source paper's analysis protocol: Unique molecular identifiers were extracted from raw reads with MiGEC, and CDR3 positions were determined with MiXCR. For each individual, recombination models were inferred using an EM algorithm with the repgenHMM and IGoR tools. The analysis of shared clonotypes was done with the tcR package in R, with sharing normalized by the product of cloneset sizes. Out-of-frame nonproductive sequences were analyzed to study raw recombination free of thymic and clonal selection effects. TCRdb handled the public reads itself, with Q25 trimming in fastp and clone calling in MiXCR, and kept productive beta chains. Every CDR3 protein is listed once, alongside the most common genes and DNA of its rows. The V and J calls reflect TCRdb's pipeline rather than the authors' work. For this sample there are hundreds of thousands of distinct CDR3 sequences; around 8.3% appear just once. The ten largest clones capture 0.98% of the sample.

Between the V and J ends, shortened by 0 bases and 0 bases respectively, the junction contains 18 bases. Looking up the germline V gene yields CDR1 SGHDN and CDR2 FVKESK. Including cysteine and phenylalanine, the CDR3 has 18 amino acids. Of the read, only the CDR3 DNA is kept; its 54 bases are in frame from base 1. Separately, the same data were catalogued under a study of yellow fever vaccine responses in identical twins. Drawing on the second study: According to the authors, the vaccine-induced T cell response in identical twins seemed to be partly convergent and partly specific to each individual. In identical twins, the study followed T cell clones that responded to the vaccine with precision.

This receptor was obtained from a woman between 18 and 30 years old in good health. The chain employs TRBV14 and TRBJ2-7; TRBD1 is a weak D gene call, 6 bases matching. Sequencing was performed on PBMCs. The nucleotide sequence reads TGTGCCAGCAGCCAAGAAGGGAAGTTCCTGGGGGCCTCCTACGAGCAGTACTTC. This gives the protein CASSQEGKFLGASYEQYF.